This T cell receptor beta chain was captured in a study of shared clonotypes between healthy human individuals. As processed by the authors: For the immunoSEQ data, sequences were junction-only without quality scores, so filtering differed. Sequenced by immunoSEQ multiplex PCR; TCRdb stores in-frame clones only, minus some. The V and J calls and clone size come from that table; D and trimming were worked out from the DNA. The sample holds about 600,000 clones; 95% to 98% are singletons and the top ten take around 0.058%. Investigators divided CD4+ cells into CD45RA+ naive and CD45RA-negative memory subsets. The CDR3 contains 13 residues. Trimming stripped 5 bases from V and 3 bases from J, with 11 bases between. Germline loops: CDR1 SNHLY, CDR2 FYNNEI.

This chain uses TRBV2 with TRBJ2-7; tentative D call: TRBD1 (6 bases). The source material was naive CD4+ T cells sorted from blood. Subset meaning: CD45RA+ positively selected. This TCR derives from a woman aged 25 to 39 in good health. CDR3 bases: TGTGCCAGCAGTCGACAGGATAGCTACGAGCAGTACTTC. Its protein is CASSRQDSYEQYF.